One and the same sample provided the 6 T cell receptor beta chains below, sequenced in a study of T-cell memory formation after mild COVID-19. One entry per CDR3 protein results from TCRdb running MiXCR on the 5' RACE reads. The sample holds about 560,000 distinct CDR3 sequences, 20% to 25% seen once. The sequencing input was PBMCs or a T cell subset sorted from them (not recorded which). Every receptor here comes from an adult woman who had mild COVID-19 (a few samples of this study predate the infection). Cell type and time point are not known.

This clonotype was recorded a few times. The chain employs TRBV27 and TRBJ2-7; TRBD2 aligns across 11 bases. The trim removed 8 bases at V and 3 bases at J, leaving 6 bases unmatched. CDR3 length: 14 amino acids. The germline V gene encodes CDR1 MNHEY and CDR2 SMNVEV (reference sequence). The CDR3 DNA sequence: TGTGCCAGCGCCCCGGGACTAGCGGTCTACGAGCAGTACTTC. This translates into CASAPGLAVYEQYF.

This clonotype was detected a few times. The chain joins TRBV7-3 to TRBJ2-6; D gene unclear. The ends were cut back, 3 bases at V and 2 bases at J, with 11 bases in the middle. The CDR3 has 16 residues. Per the germline V gene, CDR1 is SGHTA and CDR2 is FQGTGA. DNA for the CDR3: TGTGCCAGCAGCTTGCACAGCTTAACTGGGGCCAACGTCCTGACTTTC. It translates to CASSLHSLTGANVLTF.

The gene calls are TRBV5-1 and TRBJ2-1, with D perhaps TRBD2 (5 bases). The CDR3 covers 14 residues. Trimming stripped 4 bases from V and 4 bases from J, with 12 bases between. CDR1 SGHRS and CDR2 YFSETQ come from the germline V gene. The CDR3 loop is CASSPGSIYNEQFF. CDR3 sequence (DNA): TGCGCCAGCAGCCCGGGAAGTATTTACAATGAGCAGTTCTTC.

The chain links TRBV29-1 to TRBJ2-7; D is possibly TRBD2 (6 bases). The CDR3 covers 12 residues. V dropped 4 bases and J dropped 3 bases, with 10 bases sitting between them. Germline V gene data show CDR1 as SQVTM and CDR2 as ANQGSEA. In nucleotides, the CDR3 is TGCAGCGTTGTTGGGGGAGGCTACGAGCAGTACTTC. Translated: CSVVGGGYEQYF.

The CDR3 DNA reads TGTGCCAGCAGCCAACGGGACAGGGGTATCTTGAATTGGAATGAGCAGTTCTTC. It specifies CASSQRDRGILNWNEQFF. This chain joins TRBV4-2 and TRBJ2-1; 10 bases match TRBD1. The CDR3 is 18 residues long. V lost 2 bases and J lost 7; bases outside the gene matches: 14. Germline lookup yields CDR1 LGHNA and CDR2 YNFKEQ.

This clonotype was counted between two and nine times. This rearrangement joins TRBV6-2 or TRBV6-3 to TRBJ2-3; D is perhaps TRBD1 (5 bases). The CDR3 is 15 amino acids. Germline CDR1 MNHEY, CDR2 SVGEGT. Trimming cost V 2 bases and J 3 bases, with 12 bases left between them. CDR3 loop: CASSYGDSATDTQYF. The CDR3 nucleotides read TGTGCCAGCAGTTACGGAGACAGTGCAACAGATACGCAGTATTTT.